This T cell receptor (beta chain) was found in a study of cytomegalovirus exposure and HLA in healthy donors. Whole-study context: Counted in an early data release were approximately 80 million unique TCRs from HLA-typed donors.

Germline lookup yields CDR1 SGHRS and CDR2 YFSETQ. This CDR3 has 17 amino acids. J was trimmed by 6 bases and V by 1 base; bases with no gene match: 16. Primers included in the PCR were 60 Vbeta and 13 Jbeta primers. Libraries were prepared by immunoSEQ multiplex PCR; TCRdb keeps only in-frame clonotypes and omits some of them. This sample has 180,000 or so clones, with more than 80% found just once. Nominally healthy donors provided the samples, though records likely missed some immune exposures. Turning to this clone: Its target is not known.

Study-wide points: Association of fewer than 20,000 TCR beta sequences with HLA alleles was found at 0.05 false discovery rate in a later analysis. Researchers reported in a later analysis that a missense DCLRE1C variant was tied to TCR beta V- and J-gene trimming.

This chain joins TRBV5-1 and TRBJ2-7; 7 bases are a match to TRBD1. The receptor was isolated from a woman aged 18-29 years in good health and CMV-seronegative. The sequenced sample consisted of PBMCs. The CDR3 nucleotides are TGCGCCAGCAGCTTGAACCCCCCCCGGGACAGTCGCTCCGAGCAGTACTTC. Encoded protein: CASSLNPPRDSRSEQYF.